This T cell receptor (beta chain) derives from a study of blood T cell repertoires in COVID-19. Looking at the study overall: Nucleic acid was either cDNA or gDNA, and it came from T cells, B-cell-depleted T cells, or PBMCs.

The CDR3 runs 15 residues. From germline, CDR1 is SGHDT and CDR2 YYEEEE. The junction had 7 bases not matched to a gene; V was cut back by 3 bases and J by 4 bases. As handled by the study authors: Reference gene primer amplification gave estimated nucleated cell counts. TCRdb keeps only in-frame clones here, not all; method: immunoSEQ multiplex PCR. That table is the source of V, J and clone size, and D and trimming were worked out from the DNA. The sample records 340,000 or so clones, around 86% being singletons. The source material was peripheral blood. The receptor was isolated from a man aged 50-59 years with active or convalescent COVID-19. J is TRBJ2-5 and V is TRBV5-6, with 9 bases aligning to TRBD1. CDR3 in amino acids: CASSSGTGRRETQYF. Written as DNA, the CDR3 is TGTGCCAGCAGCTCCGGGACAGGGAGGAGAGAGACCCAGTACTTC.